The 8 T cell receptor beta chains reported below all come from one sample, sequenced in a study of shared clonotypes between healthy human individuals. Method: immunoSEQ multiplex PCR; TCRdb's copy keeps in-frame clones and lacks some. The table lists just over 2,000,000 clones, roughly 95% of them singletons. CD8 cells classed as naive were CD45RO-negative and positively selected for CCR7, excluding terminally differentiated effector memory CD45RA+ cells. Sequencing was done on a sample of naive CD8+ T cells sorted from blood. These receptors were collected from a young man in good health.

This chain joins TRBV29-1 and TRBJ2-7; D is ambiguous. This CDR3 has 11 amino acids. V lost 6 bases and J 1 base, leaving 7 bases between the germline ends. Germline lookup yields CDR1 SQVTM and CDR2 ANQGSEA. CDR3 coding DNA: TGCAGCGTACCAGGATCCTACGAGCAGTACTTC. Protein product: CSVPGSYEQYF.

The sample holds one count of this clone. The J gene is TRBJ2-1, the V gene TRBV2; the D gene is possibly TRBD2 (6 bases). CDR1 is SNHLY, CDR2 FYNNEI, per germline. The CDR3 is 16 residues long. V was clipped by 6 bases and J by 3 bases, with 18 bases between them. The CDR3 DNA reads TGTGCCAGCAGAGAGGCCCTCGGAGGGAGCTACAATGAGCAGTTCTTC. Protein: CASREALGGSYNEQFF.

This chain joins TRBV6-6 and TRBJ2-1, with 11 bases matching TRBD2. V shed 2 bases, J shed 6 bases, and the junction held 3 bases outside the gene matches. The germline V gene has CDR1 MNHNY and CDR2 SVGAGI (reference sequence). The CDR3 loop spans 15 amino acids. The CDR3 spells CASSYVAGGLNEQFF. CDR3 nucleotides: TGTGCCAGCAGTTACGTAGCGGGAGGGCTCAATGAGCAGTTCTTC.

The table lists this clone with a count of one. The chain links TRBV4-3 to TRBJ2-5; 9 bases match TRBD2. CDR1 and CDR2 (germline): LGHNA, YSLEER. This CDR3 has 20 amino acids. With V trimmed by 0 bases and J by 5 bases, 19 bases remained unmatched. DNA for the CDR3: TGCGCCAGCAGCCAAGAATTTGCGGTAGCGGCTAGCGGGGATGGGGAGACCCAGTACTTC. Its translation: CASSQEFAVAASGDGETQYF.

V gene TRBV11-2 combines with J gene TRBJ2-3; 7 bases line up with TRBD1. V was pared by 2 bases and J by 2 bases, with 4 bases of the junction left unmatched. CDR1 SGHAT and CDR2 FQNNGV come from the germline V gene. The CDR3 loop spans 15 amino acids. CDR3 DNA sequence: TGTGCCAGCAGCTTAAGGGGGCGGTACACAGATACGCAGTATTTT. Protein: CASSLRGRYTDTQYF.

V usage is TRBV7-9 and J usage is TRBJ2-7; D not resolved. Germline V gene data show CDR1 as SEHNR and CDR2 as FQNEAQ (reference sequence). The CDR3 has 16 residues. V lost 1 base, J lost 0 bases, and 13 bases lay in between. The CDR3 reads CASSLVSGWSSYEQYF. The CDR3 coding sequence is TGTGCCAGCAGCTTAGTTTCCGGCTGGAGCTCCTACGAGCAGTACTTC.

This sequence joins TRBV30 and TRBJ1-4, with TRBD1 as a possible D gene (5 bases). The CDR3 runs 14 residues. V gave up 2 bases and J gave up 3 bases, with 10 bases separating them. Germline CDR1 and CDR2: GTSNPN and SVGIG (reference sequence). Here the CDR3 DNA reads TGTGCCTGGAGTCCAGGGCCTTCTAATGAAAAACTGTTTTTT. Its protein is CAWSPGPSNEKLFF.

The rearrangement links TRBV4-3 to TRBJ2-7; D might be TRBD1 (5 bases). Trimming cost V 0 bases and J 2 bases, with 11 bases left between them. Germline CDR1 and CDR2: LGHNA and YSLEER. This CDR3 region has 15 residues. This CDR3 is CASSQESSGTYEQYF. The CDR3 coding sequence is TGCGCCAGCAGCCAAGAAAGCTCAGGGACCTACGAGCAGTACTTC.